A single sample is the source of the 23 T cell receptor beta chains below, sequenced in a study of T cells in tuberculosis. Repertoires were generated with immunoSEQ multiplex PCR, while TCRdb's copy carries only in-frame clones and drops some. Counted here are roughly 28,000 clones, around 87% occurring once; the ten biggest clones make up roughly 6%. The sequencing sample was made of PBMCs. The receptors shown here come from a donor between 10 and 35 years old with latent tuberculosis or without tuberculosis infection.

V and J are TRBV7-7 and TRBJ2-1; 12 nucleotides agree with TRBD2. The CDR3 length is 15 residues. Looked up from germline, CDR1 is SSHAT and CDR2 is FNYEAQ (reference sequence). Trimming took 4 bases from V and 8 from J; bases not matched to a gene: 6. The CDR3 DNA sequence: TGTGCCAGCAGCTCCGGACTAGCGGGGTTCGATGAGCAGTTCTTC. Protein: CASSSGLAGFDEQFF.

The chain has TRBV29-1 and TRBJ2-1, with 7 bases aligning to TRBD1. The V gene end was trimmed by 4 bases and the J gene end by 4 bases; junction bases not matched to a gene: 4. The CDR3 totals 13 residues. CDR1 SQVTM and CDR2 ANQGSEA come from the germline V gene. The CDR3 is CSVGQGVYNEQFF. Here the CDR3 DNA reads TGCAGCGTTGGACAGGGCGTATACAATGAGCAGTTCTTC.

The rearrangement joins TRBV27 to TRBJ2-7, with D perhaps matching TRBD1 (5 bases). Germline CDR1 reads MNHEY; CDR2 reads SMNVEV (reference sequence). The CDR3 is made up of 13 amino acids. Trimming removed 5 bases at V and 1 base at J, with 9 bases between. The DNA of the CDR3 is TGTGCCAGCAGTGAGACAGAATCCTACGAGCAGTACTTC. Its translation is CASSETESYEQYF.

This rearrangement joins TRBV6-5 to TRBJ2-7; 10 bases map to TRBD1. CDR1 MNHEY and CDR2 SVGAGI come from the germline V gene. The CDR3 covers 13 residues. V lost 6 bases and J lost 6; bases outside the gene matches: 5. The CDR3, as DNA: TGTGCCAGCAGGTGGACAGGGGGGCGCGAGCAGTACTTC. Translated: CASRWTGGREQYF.

CDR3 protein: CASSLESTPGSYEQYF. The CDR3 DNA follows: TGTGCCAGCAGCTTGGAATCGACCCCAGGGTCCTACGAGCAGTACTTC. The chain joins TRBV5-6 to TRBJ2-7; tentatively, D is TRBD1 (5 bases). Trimming cost V 0 bases and J 1 base, with 14 bases left between them. The V gene's germline CDR1 is SGHDT and CDR2 YYEEEE. The CDR3 has 16 amino acids.

The CDR3 DNA is TGTGCCAGTAGTAGCCGGACAGGGGGGGAGACCCAGTACTTC. As protein: CASSSRTGGETQYF. The chain couples TRBV19 to TRBJ2-5; TRBD1 matches 10 bases. Per germline, CDR1 LNHDA and CDR2 SQIVND (reference sequence). The CDR3 has 14 amino acids. V trimming: 4 bases; J trimming: 5 bases; junction bases outside the gene matches: 4.

The chain is built from TRBV19 and TRBJ1-2; D unclear. The germline CDR1 and CDR2 sequences are LNHDA and SQIVND (reference sequence). The CDR3 is made up of 12 amino acids. V was shortened by 6 bases and J by 2 bases, with 7 bases between the two germline ends. The CDR3 sequence: CASSVRNYGYTF. The CDR3 DNA sequence: TGTGCCAGTAGCGTCAGGAACTATGGCTACACCTTC.

The chain carries TRBV2 and TRBJ1-1; D possibly corresponds to TRBD1 (6 bases). V gave up 0 bases and J gave up 8 bases, with 10 bases separating them. This CDR3 has 13 residues. The germline V gene encodes CDR1 SNHLY and CDR2 FYNNEI. DNA of the CDR3: TGTGCCAGCAGTGAAGCGCTTGGGGGCGAAGCTTTCTTT. It yields the protein CASSEALGGEAFF.

In DNA form, the CDR3 reads TGTGCCAGCAGCCCGTGGACTGTTAGCACAGATACGCAGTATTTT. Protein: CASSPWTVSTDTQYF. The chain uses TRBV7-9 and TRBJ2-3; D is perhaps TRBD2 (5 bases). CDR1 and CDR2 (germline): SEHNR, FQNEAQ (reference sequence). V was trimmed by 5 bases and J by 0 bases, leaving 12 bases between them. The CDR3 extends over 15 amino acids.

V is TRBV19 and J is TRBJ1-1, with 7 bases that match TRBD1. The CDR3 sequence is 16 residues long. Unmatched junction bases numbered 21, after V lost 9 bases and J lost 8 bases. Looked up from germline, CDR1 is LNHDA and CDR2 is SQIVND (reference sequence). For the CDR3, the DNA is TGTGCCAGCTGGGGACAGCACTTTGTGACCCCCGGCGAAGCTTTCTTT. Residues: CASWGQHFVTPGEAFF.

The chain carries TRBV5-1 and TRBJ2-7; 8 nucleotides align to TRBD2. Trimming cost V 5 bases and J 5 bases; bases outside gene matches: 12. This CDR3 region has 15 residues. The V gene's germline CDR1 is SGHRS and CDR2 YFSETQ. The CDR3 nucleotides read TGCGCCAGCAGGCAAACGGGGGGGCCTTCGGACGAGCAGTACTTC. Its protein product is CASRQTGGPSDEQYF.

CDR3 coding DNA: TGTGCCAGCAGTATTACCGGGACAGGGGCTGAAAAACTGTTTTTT. Translated, it gives CASSITGTGAEKLFF. The genes are TRBV28 and TRBJ1-4; 10 bases fit TRBD1. V lost 5 bases, J lost 7 bases, and 7 bases stayed unmatched. Germline V gene lookup returns CDR1 MDHEN and CDR2 SYDVKM. The CDR3 is 15 amino acids. The variable domain in full, with the rest retrieved from reference TRBV28 and TRBJ1-4, is DVKVTQSSRYLVKRTGEKVFLECVQDMDHENMFWYRQDPGLGLRLIYFSYDVKMKEKGDIPEGYSVSREKKERFSLILESASTNQTSMYLCASSITGTGAEKLFFGSGTQLSVL.

The chain has TRBV23-1 and TRBJ2-7, with 9 nucleotides matching TRBD1. TRBV23-1 is identified as an open reading frame with a role that is uncertain. Trimming cost V 6 bases and J 2 bases; bases outside gene matches: 8. The CDR3 runs 15 residues. This CDR3 is CASSDRGIGAYEQYF. CDR3 nucleotide sequence: TGCGCCAGCAGCGACAGGGGGATCGGAGCCTACGAGCAGTACTTC.

The CDR3: CASSSGMGYGYTF. The CDR3 DNA sequence: TGTGCCAGCAGTTCCGGGATGGGCTATGGCTACACCTTC. The V gene is TRBV28, the J gene TRBJ1-2; D unclear. The V gene's germline CDR1 is MDHEN and CDR2 SYDVKM. CDR3 length: 13 residues. V was cut by 4 bases and J by 4 bases, with 10 bases left in between.

The chain links TRBV19 to TRBJ1-5; 9 nucleotides line up with TRBD1. The ends lost 5 bases at V and 7 bases at J; junction bases unmatched: 9. In germline, CDR1 is LNHDA, CDR2 SQIVND (reference sequence). The CDR3 totals 15 residues. The CDR3 DNA sequence: TGTGCCAGTAGTCTGGGGACAGGGTTCCAACAGCCCCAGCATTTT. It encodes CASSLGTGFQQPQHF.

This clone was observed a handful of times. The gene calls are TRBV4-2 and TRBJ2-2; TRBD2 aligns across 15 bases. In germline, CDR1 is LGHNA, CDR2 YNFKEQ. With V trimmed by 4 bases and J by 6 bases, 0 bases remained unmatched. The CDR3 extends over 15 amino acids. CDR3 protein: CASSRTSGGAGELFF. As DNA, the CDR3 is TGTGCCAGCAGCCGGACTAGCGGGGGGGCCGGGGAGCTGTTTTTT.

This clone has more than one count but fewer than ten. The chain joins TRBV29-1 to TRBJ1-2; D possibly corresponds to TRBD1 (5 bases). This CDR3 region has 12 residues. Germline V gene lookup returns CDR1 SQVTM and CDR2 ANQGSEA. The germline V and J ends were trimmed by 6 bases and 2 bases, with 10 bases remaining between them. CDR3 bases: TGCAGCGTGGCAGGGCAGAACTATGGCTACACCTTC. This gives the protein CSVAGQNYGYTF.

The J gene is TRBJ2-1, the V gene TRBV5-6; D remains ambiguous. The CDR3 runs 13 residues. Germline loops: CDR1 SGHDT, CDR2 YYEEEE. V lost 1 base, J lost 8 bases, and 10 bases lay in between. CDR3: CASSLRPRDEQFF. CDR3 bases: TGTGCCAGCAGCTTGCGCCCCCGCGATGAGCAGTTCTTC.

The V call is TRBV6-5, the J call TRBJ1-3; D uncertain. Germline lookup yields CDR1 MNHEY and CDR2 SVGAGI. The CDR3 runs 14 residues. V gave up 2 bases and J gave up 0 bases, with 5 bases separating them. CDR3 bases: TGTGCCAGCAGTTACGCGGGCTCTGGAAACACCATATATTTT. Protein sequence: CASSYAGSGNTIYF.

The chain employs TRBV29-1 and TRBJ2-2, with 9 bases fitting TRBD1. The CDR3 is 14 residues long. J lost 4 bases, V lost 7 bases, and 7 bases had no gene match. Per the germline V gene, CDR1 is SQVTM and CDR2 is ANQGSEA. In DNA form, the CDR3 reads TGCAGCGCCCGGACAGGGGATCGCACCGGGGAGCTGTTTTTT. This gives the protein CSARTGDRTGELFF.

The V call is TRBV4-1, the J call TRBJ2-1; D gene unclear. The CDR3 extends over 18 amino acids. In germline, CDR1 is MGHRA, CDR2 YSYEKL. The germline V and J ends were trimmed by 5 bases and 4 bases, with 24 bases remaining between them. In nucleotides, the CDR3 is TGCGCCAGCAGCAAATCCGGAGTTTCCCTCAAAGCTTACAATGAGCAGTTCTTC. This translates into CASSKSGVSLKAYNEQFF.

The chain carries TRBV11-2 and TRBJ2-1, with D perhaps matching TRBD1 (5 bases). V was shortened by 1 base and J by 7 bases, with 14 bases between the two germline ends. CDR1 SGHAT and CDR2 FQNNGV come from the germline V gene. This CDR3 has 15 amino acids. DNA of the CDR3: TGTGCCAGCAGCTTAGTTTGGAATCGACAGAATGAGCAGTTCTTC. Translating it yields CASSLVWNRQNEQFF.

The V call is TRBV5-1, the J call TRBJ1-2, with a possible D match to TRBD1 (6 bases). Trimming took off 0 bases at V and 3 bases at J, with 12 bases between the two ends. The CDR3 is made up of 15 amino acids. Germline CDR1 reads SGHRS; CDR2 reads YFSETQ. The CDR3 reads CASSLGMGAYYGYTF. The CDR3 nucleotides are TGCGCCAGCAGCTTGGGTATGGGGGCCTACTATGGCTACACCTTC.